These 11 T cell receptor beta chains were sequenced from one sample in a study of blood T cells in healthy people across ages. PCR was performed a second time for about 7 to 11 cycles using a sample-barcoded 5' primer and a J-beta primer mix. TCRdb re-called the 5' RACE reads with MiXCR, one entry per CDR3 protein. The sample records some 1,000,000 distinct CDR3 sequences, approximately 26% being singletons. These data were also reused for a study on T cells of mothers and their children.

The sample was blood. The origin of the receptors is a girl aged 2 to 10 in good health.

The rearrangement joins TRBV2 to TRBJ1-5, with a weak D call TRBD1 (6 bases). V was clipped by 7 bases and J by 5 bases, with 18 bases between them. The CDR3 runs 15 residues. Germline assignment: CDR1 SNHLY and CDR2 FYNNEI. CDR3 sequence reads: CASKRGVKSDQPQHF. The CDR3 DNA sequence: TGTGCCAGCAAAAGGGGGGTAAAGTCTGATCAGCCCCAGCATTTT. Complete variable domain (other parts from reference TRBV2 and TRBJ1-5): EPEVTQTPSHQVTQMGQEVILRCVPISNHLYFYWYRQILGQKVEFLVSFYNNEISEKSEIFDDQFSVERPDGSNFTLKIRSTKLEDSAMYFCASKRGVKSDQPQHFGDGTRLSIL.

This sequence joins TRBV7-2 and TRBJ1-4; D not resolved. With 1 base removed from V and 6 bases from J, the gap between germline ends came to 6 bases. Germline values: CDR1 SGHTA, CDR2 FQGNSA. CDR3 length equals 13 residues. DNA of the CDR3: TGTGCCAGCAGCTTAGACGAGTATGAAAAACTGTTTTTT. It translates to CASSLDEYEKLFF.

This clonotype was observed a handful of times. This rearrangement joins TRBV4-1 to TRBJ2-5; no clear D. The germline V and J ends were trimmed by 0 bases and 0 bases, with 5 bases remaining between them. Germline lookup yields CDR1 MGHRA and CDR2 YSYEKL. This CDR3 comprises 14 residues. CDR3 coding DNA: TGCGCCAGCAGCCAAGATGCGTACCAAGAGACCCAGTACTTC. It translates to CASSQDAYQETQYF.

The sample holds a few counts of this clonotype. The chain employs TRBV7-2 and TRBJ1-5; D is unclear. The CDR3 sequence is 14 residues long. In germline, CDR1 is SGHTA, CDR2 FQGNSA. V dropped 0 bases and J dropped 4 bases, with 7 bases sitting between them. The CDR3 spells CASSLAESNQPQHF. CDR3 sequence (DNA): TGTGCCAGCAGCTTAGCGGAAAGTAATCAGCCCCAGCATTTT.

V is TRBV9 and J is TRBJ2-3; D is unresolved. The V end was cut by 4 bases, the J end by 3 bases, with 12 bases between. Germline CDR1 reads SGDLS; CDR2 reads YYNGEE. The CDR3 runs to 14 residues. The CDR3 DNA reads as TGTGCCAGCAGCACCCACATCGGGACAGATACGCAGTATTTT. It specifies CASSTHIGTDTQYF.

In its sample, this clonotype was seen a few times. The J gene is TRBJ2-7, the V gene TRBV2; TRBD1 matches 9 bases. CDR3 length: 14 residues. Germline assignment: CDR1 SNHLY and CDR2 FYNNEI. V dropped 8 bases and J dropped 1; count of bases not matched to a gene: 6. CDR3 protein: CASQGQGKSYEQYF. As DNA, the CDR3 is TGTGCCAGCCAAGGACAGGGGAAGTCCTACGAGCAGTACTTC. Supplemented by reference TRBV2 and TRBJ2-7, the full variable domain reads EPEVTQTPSHQVTQMGQEVILRCVPISNHLYFYWYRQILGQKVEFLVSFYNNEISEKSEIFDDQFSVERPDGSNFTLKIRSTKLEDSAMYFCASQGQGKSYEQYFGPGTRLTVT.

J is TRBJ2-5 and V is TRBV4-1, with TRBD2 as a possible D gene (6 bases). From germline, CDR1 is MGHRA and CDR2 YSYEKL. The CDR3 loop spans 16 amino acids. Trimming pared 1 base from V and 1 base from J, leaving 13 bases between. This chain's CDR3 is CASSQVSSGPQETQYF. The CDR3 coding sequence is TGCGCCAGCAGCCAAGTTTCAAGCGGGCCCCAAGAGACCCAGTACTTC.

This clonotype appeared a few times. The V call is TRBV9, the J call TRBJ2-5; D tentatively fits TRBD1 or TRBD2 (6 bases each). Germline loops: CDR1 SGDLS, CDR2 YYNGEE. Trimming stripped 0 bases from V and 2 bases from J, with 14 bases between. This CDR3 region has 16 residues. This CDR3 reads CASSVDPGGTQETQYF. The CDR3, as DNA: TGTGCCAGCAGCGTAGATCCTGGGGGGACACAAGAGACCCAGTACTTC.

This chain joins TRBV14 and TRBJ2-1; D is possibly TRBD1 (5 bases). Trimming removed 4 bases from V and 4 bases from J, with 14 bases in between. The length of the CDR3 is 15 residues. Germline V gives CDR1 SGHDN, CDR2 FVKESK. CDR3 coding DNA: TGTGCCAGCAGCCCCCTTGGGGCTGAGTACAATGAGCAGTTCTTC. Protein product: CASSPLGAEYNEQFF.

The rearrangement links TRBV23-1 to TRBJ2-7; perhaps TRBD2 as D (5 bases). TRBV23-1 is an ORF; its function is uncertain. V shed 8 bases and J shed 5 bases, with 16 bases lying between them. The CDR3 is 13 residues long. The CDR3 reads CASRREQFDEQYF. The CDR3 nucleotides read TGCGCCAGCCGCCGGGAACAGTTTGACGAGCAGTACTTC.

The V gene is TRBV5-1, the J gene TRBJ2-5; D possibly matches TRBD1 or TRBD2 (6 bases each). The V end was cut by 4 bases, the J end by 3 bases, with 10 bases between. Germline V gives CDR1 SGHRS, CDR2 YFSETQ. The CDR3 runs to 13 residues. In nucleotides, the CDR3 is TGCGCCAGCAGCCCGGGGGCCGAAGAGACCCAGTACTTC. Translation: CASSPGAEETQYF.